This T cell receptor (beta chain) was sequenced during a study of cytomegalovirus exposure and HLA in healthy donors. While unrecorded immune exposures were likely, the donors were nominally healthy when sampled. This CDR3 comprises 15 residues. V was shortened by 6 bases and J by 5 bases, with 17 bases between the two germline ends. The V gene's germline CDR1 is MDHEN and CDR2 SYDVKM. PCR was performed using 60 Vbeta and 13 Jbeta primers. Assay: immunoSEQ multiplex PCR; the TCRdb copy retains only in-frame clones and omits some. The profile shows approximately 130,000 clones, about four fifths of them singletons.

The sample comprised PBMCs. This TCR was sampled from a man aged 25-45 years in good health and CMV-seronegative. This rearrangement joins TRBV28 to TRBJ2-1, with D possibly TRBD2 on 5 matching bases. The CDR3: CASSSFSEEDNEQFF. The DNA for the CDR3 is TGTGCCAGCAGCTCCTTTTCTGAGGAGGACAATGAGCAGTTCTTC.